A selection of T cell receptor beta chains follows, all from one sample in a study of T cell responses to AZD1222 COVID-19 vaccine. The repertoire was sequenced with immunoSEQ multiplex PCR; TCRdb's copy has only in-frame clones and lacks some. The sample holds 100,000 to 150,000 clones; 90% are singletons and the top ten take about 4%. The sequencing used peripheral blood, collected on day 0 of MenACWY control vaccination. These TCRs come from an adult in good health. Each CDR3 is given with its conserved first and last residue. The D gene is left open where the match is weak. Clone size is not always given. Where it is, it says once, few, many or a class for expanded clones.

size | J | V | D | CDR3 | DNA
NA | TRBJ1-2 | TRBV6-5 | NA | CASSYGGLNYGYTF | TGTGCCAGCAGTTATGGGGGGTTAAACTATGGCTACACCTTC
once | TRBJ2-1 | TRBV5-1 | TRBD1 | CASSLPAGGFRDRGLAAGYNEQFF | TGCGCCAGCAGTTTGCCGGCAGGGGGGTTCCGGGACAGGGGCTTAGCGGCGGGATACAATGAGCAGTTCTTC
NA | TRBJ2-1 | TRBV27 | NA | CASTDRYEQFF | TGTGCCAGCACCGACAGGTATGAGCAGTTCTTC
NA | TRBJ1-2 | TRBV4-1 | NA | CASSQESGPGVVYGYTF | TGCGCCAGCAGCCAAGAATCAGGGCCAGGGGTAGTCTATGGCTACACCTTC
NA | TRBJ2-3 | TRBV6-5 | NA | CASSYSRGGTDTQYF | TGTGCCAGCAGTTACTCGAGGGGGGGCACAGATACGCAGTATTTT
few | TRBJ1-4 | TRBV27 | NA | CASRKGAGTSNEKLFF | TGTGCCAGCAGGAAAGGGGCCGGGACTTCTAATGAAAAACTGTTTTTT
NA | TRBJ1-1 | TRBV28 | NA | CASRLTGNTEAFF | TGTGCCAGCAGACTTACAGGGAACACTGAAGCTTTCTTT
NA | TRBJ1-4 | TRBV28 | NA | CASSSRRGLNEKLFF | TGTGCCAGCAGTTCCAGGCGGGGCCTGAATGAAAAACTGTTTTTT
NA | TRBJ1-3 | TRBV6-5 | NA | CASSSPSDGNTIYF | TGTGCCAGCAGTTCCCCCTCGGATGGAAACACCATATATTTT
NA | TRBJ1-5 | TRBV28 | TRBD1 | CASRRQGAIQPQHF | TGTGCCAGCAGGAGACAGGGGGCGATTCAGCCCCAGCATTTT
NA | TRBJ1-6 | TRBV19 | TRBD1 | CASSVGQGLDSPLHF | TGTGCCAGTAGTGTGGGACAGGGTTTGGATTCACCCCTCCACTTT
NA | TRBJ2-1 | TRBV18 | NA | CASSPTGAIYNEQFF | TGTGCCAGCTCCCCAACGGGGGCTATCTACAATGAGCAGTTCTTC
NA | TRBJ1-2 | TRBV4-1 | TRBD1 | CASSPGQGLPQGYGYTF | TGCGCCAGCAGCCCGGGACAGGGACTCCCTCAAGGTTATGGCTACACCTTC
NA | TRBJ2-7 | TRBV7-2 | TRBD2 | CASSSLGLAGGPRSYEQYF | TGTGCCAGCAGCTCCCTGGGACTAGCGGGAGGACCTCGCTCCTACGAGCAGTACTTC
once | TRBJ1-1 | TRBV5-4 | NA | CASSLGLNTEAFF | TGTGCCAGCAGCTTGGGGCTGAACACTGAAGCTTTCTTT
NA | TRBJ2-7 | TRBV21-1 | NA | CASSKVLPDMRTSGRAYEQYF | TGTGCCAGCAGCAAAGTTCTGCCAGACATGAGGACTAGCGGTAGGGCCTACGAGCAGTACTTC
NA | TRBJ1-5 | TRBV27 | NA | CASRKTDSFPQHF | TGTGCCAGCAGAAAGACCGACAGCTTCCCCCAGCATTTT
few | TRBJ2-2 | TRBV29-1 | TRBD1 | CSVARTGDTGELFF | TGCAGCGTTGCCCGGACAGGGGACACCGGGGAGCTGTTTTTT
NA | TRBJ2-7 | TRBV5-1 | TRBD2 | CASRASTAGGNYEQYF | TGCGCCAGCAGAGCCTCTACGGCGGGGGGAAACTACGAGCAGTACTTC
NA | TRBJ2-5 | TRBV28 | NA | CASSSSFETQYF | TGTGCCAGCAGTTCCTCATTTGAGACCCAGTACTTC
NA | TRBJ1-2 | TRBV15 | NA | CATSRDPGVGYGYTF | TGTGCCACCAGCAGAGATCCAGGGGTCGGCTATGGCTACACCTTC